A single sample is the source of the 15 T cell receptor beta chains below, sequenced in a study of blood T cell repertoires in COVID-19. Sequencing was performed with immunoSEQ multiplex PCR; in TCRdb, only in-frame clones are kept and a portion is missing. The repertoire holds over 450,000 clones, about 89% seen once, with roughly 7.4% in the top ten. The sample consisted of peripheral blood. The receptors stem from a woman between 50 and 59 years old with COVID-19, enrolled during active disease.

The chain uses TRBV6-6 and TRBJ1-1; D is perhaps TRBD1 (5 bases). V shed 6 bases and J shed 2 bases, with 13 bases lying between them. The CDR3 extends over 14 amino acids. Germline V gene lookup returns CDR1 MNHNY and CDR2 SVGAGI (reference sequence). The CDR3 nucleotides read TGTGCCAGCAGAGCTGGGGCGGCTAACACTGAAGCTTTCTTT. Encoded protein: CASRAGAANTEAFF.

The V call is TRBV18, the J call TRBJ2-2, with 9 nucleotides matching TRBD1. CDR1 KGHSH and CDR2 LQKENI come from the germline V gene. J lost 5 bases, V lost 1 base, and 2 bases had no gene match. The CDR3 has 15 amino acids. CDR3 in DNA: TGTGCCAGCTCACCACTTGGGACAGGGACCGGGGAGCTGTTTTTT. This codes for CASSPLGTGTGELFF.

The rearrangement joins TRBV5-1 to TRBJ2-3, with TRBD2 matching 8 bases. The CDR3 is made up of 16 amino acids. V was pared by 0 bases and J by 6 bases, with 9 bases of the junction left unmatched. Looked up from germline, CDR1 is SGHRS and CDR2 is YFSETQ. CDR3 in DNA: TGCGCCAGCAGCTTGGTTACCGGGGGGGCCCGGGATACGCAGTATTTT. The encoded protein is CASSLVTGGARDTQYF.

CDR3 DNA sequence: TGTGCCAGCAGTGATGGCAGCTATGGCTACACCTTC. Residues: CASSDGSYGYTF. This sequence joins TRBV25-1 and TRBJ1-2, with D hard to call. The germline V and J ends were trimmed by 3 bases and 4 bases, with 6 bases remaining between them. Germline V gene sequence: CDR1 MGHDK, CDR2 SYGVNS. The CDR3 is 12 amino acids.

V and J are TRBV5-1 and TRBJ1-2; 12 bases match TRBD1. V trimming: 5 bases; J trimming: 6 bases; junction bases outside the gene matches: 5. The CDR3 loop spans 14 amino acids. CDR1 is SGHRS and CDR2 is YFSETQ in the germline V gene. The CDR3 protein is CASRTGTGGNGYTF. CDR3 in DNA: TGCGCCAGCAGAACCGGGACAGGGGGCAATGGCTACACCTTC.

This rearrangement joins TRBV20-1 to TRBJ1-1; 7 nucleotides line up with TRBD1. Germline V gives CDR1 DFQATT, CDR2 SNEGSKA (reference sequence). The CDR3 runs to 14 residues. The trim removed 3 bases at V and 0 bases at J, leaving 4 bases unmatched. CDR3 nucleotide sequence: TGCAGTGCTAGTGGGGGACAGATGAACACTGAAGCTTTCTTT. As protein: CSASGGQMNTEAFF.

This sequence joins TRBV7-9 and TRBJ2-3; D is perhaps TRBD2 (5 bases). V was pared by 5 bases and J by 3 bases, with 24 bases between. Germline loops: CDR1 SEHNR, CDR2 FQNEAQ (reference sequence). The CDR3 extends over 18 amino acids. CDR3 loop: CASSDPLTGESGTDTQYF. CDR3 nucleotide sequence: TGTGCCAGCAGCGACCCTCTTACCGGGGAGTCGGGTACAGATACGCAGTATTTT.

The rearrangement links TRBV2 to TRBJ1-3; no firm D call. CDR3 length: 11 residues. CDR1 and CDR2 from the germline V gene are SNHLY and FYNNEI. V was pared by 6 bases and J by 4 bases, with 4 bases between. CDR3 coding DNA: TGTGCCAGCAGCCTGGGAAACACCATATATTTT. Protein product: CASSLGNTIYF. Complete variable domain (other parts from reference TRBV2 and TRBJ1-3): EPEVTQTPSHQVTQMGQEVILRCVPISNHLYFYWYRQILGQKVEFLVSFYNNEISEKSEIFDDQFSVERPDGSNFTLKIRSTKLEDSAMYFCASSLGNTIYFGEGSWLTVV.

A few counts support this clone. The chain links TRBV20-1 to TRBJ1-2; D is undetermined. Germline V gene lookup returns CDR1 DFQATT and CDR2 SNEGSKA (reference sequence). The CDR3 consists of 11 residues. The V end was cut by 7 bases, the J end by 5 bases, with 11 bases between. CDR3 nucleotides: TGCAGTGGGGAGGAGGTATATGGCTACACCTTC. This sequence encodes CSGEEVYGYTF.

This chain links TRBV7-8 with TRBJ2-1; 9 bases are a match to TRBD2. After removal of 5 bases from V and 9 bases from J, the junction contained 17 bases not matched to a gene. The CDR3 covers 17 residues. Germline V gives CDR1 SGHVS, CDR2 FQNEAQ. This CDR3 reads CASSPRERGGGAGEQFF. CDR3 in DNA: TGTGCCAGCAGCCCGCGAGAGAGGGGCGGGGGGGCTGGTGAGCAGTTCTTC.

The chain links TRBV3-1 (or the pseudogene TRBV3-2) to TRBJ2-1, with 7 bases matching TRBD2. Germline CDR1 reads LGHDT; CDR2 reads YNNKEL (reference sequence). V lost 0 bases, J lost 10 bases, and 15 bases stayed unmatched. The CDR3 is made up of 17 amino acids. CDR3 sequence reads: CASSQERARGPGGEQFF. DNA for the CDR3: TGTGCCAGCAGCCAAGAGCGCGCGAGAGGGCCCGGGGGGGAGCAGTTCTTC.

The gene calls are TRBV6-1 and TRBJ1-2; D is unresolved. Trimming left V 0 bases short and J 2 bases short, with 7 bases between. The CDR3 runs to 14 residues. Per the germline V gene, CDR1 is MNHNS and CDR2 is SASEGT. In DNA form, the CDR3 reads TGTGCCAGCAGTGAAGCGGGGAGCAACTATGGCTACACCTTC. Protein: CASSEAGSNYGYTF.

The chain joins TRBV28 to TRBJ2-3; no clear D. The length of the CDR3 is 18 residues. Trimming stripped 5 bases from V and 0 bases from J, with 21 bases between. Germline CDR1 MDHEN, CDR2 SYDVKM. The DNA for the CDR3 is TGTGCCAGCAGTGCTATGGAGTCACCATCGATTAGCACAGATACGCAGTATTTT. Translating gives CASSAMESPSISTDTQYF.

V gene TRBV5-1 combines with J gene TRBJ2-7; TRBD2 agrees at 11 bases. This CDR3 is 15 amino acids long. CDR1 SGHRS and CDR2 YFSETQ come from the germline V gene. After removal of 3 bases from V and 6 bases from J, the junction contained 8 bases not matched to a gene. CDR3 amino acids: CASSSNSGGASEQYF. In DNA form, the CDR3 reads TGCGCCAGCAGCTCGAATAGCGGGGGGGCCTCCGAGCAGTACTTC.

The chain employs TRBV6-5 and TRBJ1-4, with 7 positions matching TRBD1. This CDR3 spans 14 amino acids. V trimming: 7 bases; J trimming: 7 bases; junction bases outside the gene matches: 9. Per germline, CDR1 MNHEY and CDR2 SVGAGI. CDR3 loop: CASNNRGLGEKLFF. The CDR3 region has the DNA TGTGCCAGCAATAATAGGGGGCTCGGTGAAAAACTGTTTTTT.